One TCR beta chain is described in this entry. The sample belongs to a study of blood T cell repertoires in COVID-19. Measured with immunoSEQ multiplex PCR; TCRdb has only the in-frame clones, and not every one. The sample includes 150,000 to 200,000 clones, 86% of them seen just once. CDR1 is MGHDK and CDR2 is SYGVNS in the germline V gene. The CDR3 spans 15 residues. With 6 bases removed from V and 5 bases from J, the gap between germline ends came to 14 bases. The sequence was obtained from a man aged 18 to 35 with acute or convalescent COVID-19. This chain links TRBV25-1 with TRBJ1-6; D gene unclear. The sequencing input was peripheral blood. The DNA for the CDR3 is TGTGCCAGCAGGGATCCGGGAACCAATAATTCACCCCTCCACTTT. It yields the protein CASRDPGTNNSPLHF.